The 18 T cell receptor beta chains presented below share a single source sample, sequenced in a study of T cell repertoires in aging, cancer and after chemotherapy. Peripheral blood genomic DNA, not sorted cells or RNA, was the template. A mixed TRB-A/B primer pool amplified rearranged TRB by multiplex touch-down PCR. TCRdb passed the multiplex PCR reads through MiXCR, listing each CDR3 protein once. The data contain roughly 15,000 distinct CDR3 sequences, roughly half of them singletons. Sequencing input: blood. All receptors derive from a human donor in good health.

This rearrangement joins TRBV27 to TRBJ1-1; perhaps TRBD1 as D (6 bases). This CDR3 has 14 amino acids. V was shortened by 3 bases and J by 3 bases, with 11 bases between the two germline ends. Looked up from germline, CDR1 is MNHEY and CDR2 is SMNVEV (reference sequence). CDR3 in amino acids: CASSLKGVYTEAFF. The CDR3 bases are TGTGCCAGCAGTTTGAAGGGGGTATACACTGAAGCTTTCTTT.

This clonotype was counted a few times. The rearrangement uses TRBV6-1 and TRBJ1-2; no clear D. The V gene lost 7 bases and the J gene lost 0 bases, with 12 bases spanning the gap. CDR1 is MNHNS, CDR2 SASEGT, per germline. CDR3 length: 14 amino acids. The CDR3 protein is CASTSGDTNYGYTF. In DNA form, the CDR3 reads TGTGCCAGCACTAGCGGGGATACTAACTATGGCTACACCTTC.

DNA for the CDR3: TGTGCCTGGAACCGAGCAGGGGGCACAGATACGCAGTATTTT. Protein: CAWNRAGGTDTQYF. The genes are TRBV30 and TRBJ2-3; the D gene is possibly TRBD1 (6 bases). Germline V gives CDR1 GTSNPN, CDR2 SVGIG (reference sequence). Trimming stripped 4 bases from V and 1 base from J, with 12 bases between. The CDR3 totals 14 residues.

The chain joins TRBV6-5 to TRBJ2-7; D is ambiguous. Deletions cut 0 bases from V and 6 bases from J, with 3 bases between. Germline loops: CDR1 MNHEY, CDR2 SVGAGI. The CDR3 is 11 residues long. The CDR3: CASSYSGEQYF. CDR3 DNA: TGTGCCAGCAGTTACTCCGGCGAGCAGTACTTC.

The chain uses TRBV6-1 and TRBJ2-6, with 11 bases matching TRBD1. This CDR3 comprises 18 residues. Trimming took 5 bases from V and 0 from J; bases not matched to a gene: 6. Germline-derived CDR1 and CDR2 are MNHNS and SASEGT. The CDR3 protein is CASSPQGTGGSGANVLTF. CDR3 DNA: TGTGCCAGCAGTCCCCAAGGGACAGGGGGCTCTGGGGCCAACGTCCTGACTTTC.

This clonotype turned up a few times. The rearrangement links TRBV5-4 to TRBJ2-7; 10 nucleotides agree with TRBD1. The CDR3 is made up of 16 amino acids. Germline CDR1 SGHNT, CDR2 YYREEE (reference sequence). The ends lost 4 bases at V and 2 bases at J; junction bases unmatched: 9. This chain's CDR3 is CASSPGQGMVTYEQYF. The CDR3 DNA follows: TGTGCCAGCAGCCCGGGACAGGGGATGGTCACCTACGAGCAGTACTTC.

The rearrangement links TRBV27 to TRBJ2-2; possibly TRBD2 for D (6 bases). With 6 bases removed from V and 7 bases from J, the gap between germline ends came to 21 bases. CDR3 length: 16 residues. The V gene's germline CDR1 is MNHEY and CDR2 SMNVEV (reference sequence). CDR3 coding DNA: TGTGCCAGCAGGGACGGGGGTCGCATTCGTGGCGGGGAGCTGTTTTTT. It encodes CASRDGGRIRGGELFF.

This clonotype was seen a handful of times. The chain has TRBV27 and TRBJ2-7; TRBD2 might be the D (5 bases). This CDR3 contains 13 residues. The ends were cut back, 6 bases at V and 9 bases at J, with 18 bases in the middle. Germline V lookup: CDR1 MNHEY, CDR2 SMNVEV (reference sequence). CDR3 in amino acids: CASRLPGGRLQYF. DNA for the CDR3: TGTGCCAGCAGGTTACCCGGCGGGCGTTTGCAGTACTTC.

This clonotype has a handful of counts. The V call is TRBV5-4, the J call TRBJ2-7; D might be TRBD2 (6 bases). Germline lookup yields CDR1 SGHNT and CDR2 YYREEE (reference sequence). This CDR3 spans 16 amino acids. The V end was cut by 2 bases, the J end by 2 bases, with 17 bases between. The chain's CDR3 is CASSFNLRGGAYEQYF. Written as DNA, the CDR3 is TGTGCCAGCAGCTTTAATCTTCGTGGCGGGGCCTACGAGCAGTACTTC. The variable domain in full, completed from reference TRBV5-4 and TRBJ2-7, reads ETGVTQSPTHLIKTRGQQVTLRCSSQSGHNTVSWYQQALGQGPQFIFQYYREEENGRGNFPPRFSGLQFPNYSSELNVNALELDDSALYLCASSFNLRGGAYEQYFGPGTRLTVT.

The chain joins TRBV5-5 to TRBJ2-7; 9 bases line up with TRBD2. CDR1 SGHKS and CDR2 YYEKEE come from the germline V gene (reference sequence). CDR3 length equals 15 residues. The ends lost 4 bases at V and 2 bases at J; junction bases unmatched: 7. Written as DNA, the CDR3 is TGTGCCAGCAGCCTATTAGCGGGAGATACCTACGAGCAGTACTTC. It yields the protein CASSLLAGDTYEQYF.

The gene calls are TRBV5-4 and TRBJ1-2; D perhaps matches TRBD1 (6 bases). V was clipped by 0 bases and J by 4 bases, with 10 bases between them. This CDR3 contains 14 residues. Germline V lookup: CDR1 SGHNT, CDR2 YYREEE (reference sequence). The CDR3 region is CASSLGGGGYGYTF. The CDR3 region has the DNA TGTGCCAGCAGCTTGGGAGGGGGGGGCTATGGCTACACCTTC.

The CDR3 bases are TGTGCCAGTAGTATCGGACTAGCGGTTTACGAGCAGTACTTC. Its protein product is CASSIGLAVYEQYF. J is TRBJ2-7 and V is TRBV19; TRBD2 agrees at 10 bases. V lost 3 bases, J lost 4 bases, and 3 bases stayed unmatched. Looked up from germline, CDR1 is LNHDA and CDR2 is SQIVND (reference sequence). The CDR3 is made up of 14 amino acids.

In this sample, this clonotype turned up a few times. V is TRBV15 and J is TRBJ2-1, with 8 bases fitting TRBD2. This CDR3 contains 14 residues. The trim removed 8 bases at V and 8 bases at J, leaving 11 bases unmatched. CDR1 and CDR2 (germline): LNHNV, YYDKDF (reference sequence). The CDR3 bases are TGTGCCACCTCCACTTGGACTAGCTGGGATGAGCAGTTCTTC. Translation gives CATSTWTSWDEQFF. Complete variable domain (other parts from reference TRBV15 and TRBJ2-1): DAMVIQNPRYQVTQFGKPVTLSCSQTLNHNVMYWYQQKSSQAPKLLFHYYDKDFNNEADTPDNFQSRRPNTSFCFLDIRSPGLGDTAMYLCATSTWTSWDEQFFGPGTRLTVL.

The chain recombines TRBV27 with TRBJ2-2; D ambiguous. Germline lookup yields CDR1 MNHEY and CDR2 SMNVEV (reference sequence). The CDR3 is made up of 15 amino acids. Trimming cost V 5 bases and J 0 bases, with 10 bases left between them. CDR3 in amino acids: CASSRWAANTGELFF. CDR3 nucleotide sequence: TGTGCCAGCAGTCGGTGGGCCGCGAACACCGGGGAGCTGTTTTTT.

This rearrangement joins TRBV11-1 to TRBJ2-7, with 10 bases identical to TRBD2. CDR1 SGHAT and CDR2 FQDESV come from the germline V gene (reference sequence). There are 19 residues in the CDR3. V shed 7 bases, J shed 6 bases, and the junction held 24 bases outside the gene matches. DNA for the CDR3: TGTGCCAGCATAACTACCCGGGTGCTAGCGGGAGTGGTTACGGGCGAGCAGTACTTC. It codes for CASITTRVLAGVVTGEQYF.

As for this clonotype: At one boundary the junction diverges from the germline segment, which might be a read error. The CDR3 is CDTSRDRSGGFSNEQFF. For the CDR3, the DNA is TGTGACACCAGCAGAGATCGCTCGGGAGGCTTTTCTAATGAGCAGTTCTTC. The V and J genes are TRBV15 and TRBJ2-1, with TRBD2 identical over 7 bases. Germline loops: CDR1 LNHNV, CDR2 YYDKDF (reference sequence). The CDR3 contains 17 residues.

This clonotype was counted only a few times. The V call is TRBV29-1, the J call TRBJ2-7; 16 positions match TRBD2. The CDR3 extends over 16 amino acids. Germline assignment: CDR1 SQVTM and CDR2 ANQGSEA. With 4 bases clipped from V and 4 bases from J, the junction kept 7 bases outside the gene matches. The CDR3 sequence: CSVVPGLAGGLYEQYF. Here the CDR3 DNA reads TGCAGCGTTGTCCCGGGACTAGCGGGAGGGCTTTACGAGCAGTACTTC.

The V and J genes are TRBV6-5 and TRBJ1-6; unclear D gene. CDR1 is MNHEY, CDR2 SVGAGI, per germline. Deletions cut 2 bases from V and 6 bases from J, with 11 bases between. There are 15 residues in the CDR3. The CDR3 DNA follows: TGTGCCAGCAGTTACGAGCCGGGGAGTAATTCACCCCTCCACTTT. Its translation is CASSYEPGSNSPLHF.